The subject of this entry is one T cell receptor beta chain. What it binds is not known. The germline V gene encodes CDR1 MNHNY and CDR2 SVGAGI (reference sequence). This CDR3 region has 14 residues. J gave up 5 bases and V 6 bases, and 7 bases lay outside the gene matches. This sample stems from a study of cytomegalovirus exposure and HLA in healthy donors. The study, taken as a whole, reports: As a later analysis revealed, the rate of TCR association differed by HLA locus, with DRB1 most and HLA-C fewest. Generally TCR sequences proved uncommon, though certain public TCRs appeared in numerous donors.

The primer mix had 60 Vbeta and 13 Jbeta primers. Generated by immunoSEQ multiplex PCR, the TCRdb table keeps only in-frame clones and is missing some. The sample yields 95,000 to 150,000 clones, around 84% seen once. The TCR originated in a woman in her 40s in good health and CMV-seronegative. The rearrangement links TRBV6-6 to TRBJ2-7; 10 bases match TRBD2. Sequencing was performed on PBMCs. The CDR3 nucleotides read TGTGCCAGCAGCGAAAGGACTAGCGGCCACGAGCAGTACTTC. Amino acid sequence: CASSERTSGHEQYF.